This T cell receptor (beta chain) was identified during a study of blood T cell repertoires in COVID-19 (TCRdb year 2020). Regarding the complete study: Samples covering the acute and convalescent phases of COVID-19 were provided by collaborators in the United States, Italy and Spain. The material from the prospective study consisted of cDNA or gDNA derived from T cells, B-cell-depleted T cells, or PBMCs. Deeply sampled blood TCRbeta repertoires from subjects exposed to, actively infected with, or recovered from COVID-19 were included in the dataset. The repertoires were released in a freely available public database meant as a resource for research on the immune response to SARS-CoV-2. The samples were drawn from the first 160 participants of the ongoing ImmuneRACE study and from 950 to 1,500 subjects provided by 6 global collaborators. Sample metadata almost always included a de-identified subject ID, COVID-19 status, age in years and sex. Where available, HLA class I and class II types were obtained from metadata supplied by the sample provider rather than from assay-based typing.

About this clone: Its cognate antigen has yet to be identified. Qualities for individual bases were not recorded, and no much larger clone is one base off.

Each collaborating institution followed its own protocols to collect whole blood in K2EDTA tubes. For TCRbeta analysis, collaborator samples were shipped as frozen whole blood, as isolated PBMCs, or as DNA extracted from either sample type. General study outcomes and caveats: The amount of clinical and demographic metadata varied by source and participant and was provided uncurated.

TCRbeta CDR3 regions were amplified from genomic DNA by means of the immunoSEQ Assay, a bias-controlled multiplex PCR. In the original analysis: Nucleated cell counts per sample were estimated from amplification of reference gene primers within the assay. To quantify the absolute abundance of each unique TCRbeta CDR3 rearrangement, sequence reads were collapsed and filtered. For each sample, productive Simpson clonality was calculated as the square root of Simpson's diversity index across productive rearrangements. In TCRdb, the immuneACCESS table is reduced to in-frame sequences with V and J assigned. These tables do not hold every clone; where another copy was compared, an unresolved V gene accounts for under half, and the others remain unexplained. V and J calls and clone size are given by that table; D and trimming were obtained from the DNA. Within this sample are about 59,000 clones, with around 90% of them counted one time only. The ten largest account for about 17% of the sample.

CDR1 KGHSH and CDR2 LQKENI were looked up in the germline V gene. The CDR3 sequence holds 13 residues, the cysteine and phenylalanine included. Just the 39-base CDR3 DNA is kept, in frame starting at base 1. V drops 0 bases and J drops 3 bases, leaving 5 bases in between. This clonotype originated in a man older than 75 with acute or convalescent COVID-19. Recombination linked TRBV18 to TRBJ2-5, with no confident D gene call. Sequencing was carried out using peripheral blood. The sequenced DNA is TGTGCCAGCTCACCACCTGTAGAAGAGACCCAGTACTTC. Its coded protein is CASSPPVEETQYF.